The rows below give T cell receptor beta chains drawn from one sample of a study of breast tumors, draining lymph nodes, adjacent tissues. Via MiXCR, TCRdb re-called the multiplex PCR reads, giving one row per CDR3 protein. Counted here are nearly 200,000 distinct CDR3 sequences, 25% to 40% occurring once; the ten biggest clones make up roughly 4.3%. Sequencing used axillary lymph node tissue. Receptor source: a female donor with breast cancer. Some clones in this sample may be carry-over from other donors' samples. The conserved cysteine and the conserved F or W are not part of the CDR3 here.

v_call cdr3_aa
TRBV6-4 ASSTDGSISYEQY
TRBV20-1 SARVRGDRSTTEY
TRBV3-1 ASSQDVADTQY
TRBV20-1 SARGPDRGDYGYT
TRBV6-6 ASRGDWGPVGT
TRBV6-6 ASSYPYRESPLH
TRBV7-2 ASSQTSMGDEQY
TRBV10-3 AISPGTGKRRGYT
TRBV20-1 SVVETYNEQF
TRBV30 AWSLTGGYGYT
TRBV6-1 ATMTSGSYNEQF